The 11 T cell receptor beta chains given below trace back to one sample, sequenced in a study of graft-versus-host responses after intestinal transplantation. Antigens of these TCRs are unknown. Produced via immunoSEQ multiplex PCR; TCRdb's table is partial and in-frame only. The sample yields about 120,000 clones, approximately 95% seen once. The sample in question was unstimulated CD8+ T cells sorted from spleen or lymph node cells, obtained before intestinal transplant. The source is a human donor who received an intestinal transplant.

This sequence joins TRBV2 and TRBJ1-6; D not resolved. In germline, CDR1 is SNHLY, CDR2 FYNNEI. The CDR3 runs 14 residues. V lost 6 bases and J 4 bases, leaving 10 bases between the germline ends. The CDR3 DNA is TGTGCCAGCAGCCCGGAGGCTTATAATTCACCCCTCCACTTT. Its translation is CASSPEAYNSPLHF. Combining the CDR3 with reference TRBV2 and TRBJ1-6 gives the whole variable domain EPEVTQTPSHQVTQMGQEVILRCVPISNHLYFYWYRQILGQKVEFLVSFYNNEISEKSEIFDDQFSVERPDGSNFTLKIRSTKLEDSAMYFCASSPEAYNSPLHFGNGTRLTVT.

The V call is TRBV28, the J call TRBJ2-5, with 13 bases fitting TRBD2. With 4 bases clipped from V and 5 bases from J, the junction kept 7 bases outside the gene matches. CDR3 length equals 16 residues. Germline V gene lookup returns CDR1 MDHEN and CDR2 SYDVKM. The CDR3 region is CASSSRLAGGGETQYF. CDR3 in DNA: TGTGCCAGCAGTTCCCGACTAGCGGGAGGAGGTGAGACCCAGTACTTC.

The CDR3 protein is CASSLYRNTEAFF. The CDR3 DNA follows: TGTGCCAGCAGCTTGTATAGGAACACTGAAGCTTTCTTT. The rearrangement uses TRBV7-2 and TRBJ1-1, with unresolved D. CDR3 length equals 13 residues. V lost 3 bases, J lost 1 base, and 6 bases lay in between. CDR1 and CDR2 (germline): SGHTA, FQGNSA.

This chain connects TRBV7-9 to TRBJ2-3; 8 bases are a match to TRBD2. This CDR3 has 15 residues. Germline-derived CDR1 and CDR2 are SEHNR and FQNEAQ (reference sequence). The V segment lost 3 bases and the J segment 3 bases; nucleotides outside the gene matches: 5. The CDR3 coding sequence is TGTGCCAGCAGCTTGATCGGGAGGGGTACAGATACGCAGTATTTT. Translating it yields CASSLIGRGTDTQYF.

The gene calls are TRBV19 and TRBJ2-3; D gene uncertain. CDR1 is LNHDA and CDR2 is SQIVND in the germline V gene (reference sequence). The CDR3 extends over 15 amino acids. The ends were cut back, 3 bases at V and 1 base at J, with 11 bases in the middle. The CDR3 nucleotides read TGTGCCAGTAGTATGATAGAGCGCGGCACAGATACGCAGTATTTT. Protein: CASSMIERGTDTQYF.

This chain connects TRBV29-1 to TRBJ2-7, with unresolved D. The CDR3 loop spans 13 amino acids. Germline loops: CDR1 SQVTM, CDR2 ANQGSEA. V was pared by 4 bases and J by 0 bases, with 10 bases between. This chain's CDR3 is CSVGTSTSYEQYF. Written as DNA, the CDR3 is TGCAGCGTTGGGACGTCTACCTCCTACGAGCAGTACTTC.

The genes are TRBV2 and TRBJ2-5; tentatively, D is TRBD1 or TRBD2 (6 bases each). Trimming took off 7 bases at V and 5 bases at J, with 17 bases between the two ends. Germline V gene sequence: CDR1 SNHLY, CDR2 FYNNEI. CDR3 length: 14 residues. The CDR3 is CASTQKGGRETQYF. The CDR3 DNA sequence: TGTGCCAGCACCCAAAAGGGGGGCAGGGAGACCCAGTACTTC.

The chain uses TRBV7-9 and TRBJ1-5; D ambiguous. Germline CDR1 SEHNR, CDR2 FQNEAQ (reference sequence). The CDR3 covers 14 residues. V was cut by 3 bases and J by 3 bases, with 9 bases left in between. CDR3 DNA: TGTGCCAGCAGCTTCGGGCAGGACAATCAGCCCCAGCATTTT. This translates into CASSFGQDNQPQHF.

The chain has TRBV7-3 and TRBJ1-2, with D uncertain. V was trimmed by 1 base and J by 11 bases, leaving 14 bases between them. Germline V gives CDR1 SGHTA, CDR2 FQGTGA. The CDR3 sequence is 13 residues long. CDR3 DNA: TGTGCCAGCAGCTTAAGTGGGCTAAGAGGGTACACCTTC. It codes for CASSLSGLRGYTF. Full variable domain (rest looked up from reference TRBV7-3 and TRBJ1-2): GAGVSQTPSNKVTEKGKYVELRCDPISGHTALYWYRQSLGQGPEFLIYFQGTGAADDSGLPNDRFFAVRPEGSVSTLKIQRTERGDSAVYLCASSLSGLRGYTFGSGTRLTVV.

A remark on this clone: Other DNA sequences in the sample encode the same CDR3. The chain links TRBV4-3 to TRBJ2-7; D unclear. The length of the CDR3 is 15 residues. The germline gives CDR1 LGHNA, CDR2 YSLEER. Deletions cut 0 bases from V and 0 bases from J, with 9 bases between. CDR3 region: CASSQDLGSSYEQYF. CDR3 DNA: TGCGCCAGCAGCCAAGATCTCGGATCCTCCTACGAGCAGTACTTC.

CDR3 sequence reads: CASSSQDRGTEAFF. In nucleotides, the CDR3 is TGCGCCAGCAGCTCCCAGGACAGGGGCACTGAAGCTTTCTTT. The genes are TRBV5-1 and TRBJ1-1; 9 nucleotides line up with TRBD1. Germline V gene data show CDR1 as SGHRS and CDR2 as YFSETQ. With 3 bases clipped from V and 4 bases from J, the junction kept 4 bases outside the gene matches. The CDR3 is 14 residues long.